This TCR beta chain stems from a study of a mutant IDH1 vaccine in newly diagnosed glioma. Here immunoSEQ multiplex PCR was the method, and the copy in TCRdb shows in-frame clones only, minus some. This sample yields tens of thousands of clones, of which around 75% are seen a single time; roughly 5.4% belongs to the top ten. This clone appeared once. Its specificity is not known. The CDR3 length is 15 residues. Germline CDR1 is GTSNPN and CDR2 is SVGIG (reference sequence). Trimming removed 2 bases from V and 2 bases from J, with 12 bases in between. The sample's time point: week 47, end of study. Alongside topical imiquimod, each dose of vaccine comprised 300 ug of mutant IDH1 20-mer peptide.

V is TRBV30 and J is TRBJ2-2; D is possibly TRBD1 (5 bases). The sample in question was PBMCs, obtained from a glioma patient whose treatment included an IDH1 peptide vaccine. The origin of this receptor is a man aged 50 to 59 with glioma. CDR3 loop: CAWSRGRVNTGELFF. The CDR3 nucleotides are TGTGCCTGGAGTAGGGGCAGGGTAAACACCGGGGAGCTGTTTTTT. The variable domain in full, completed from reference TRBV30 and TRBJ2-2, reads SQTIHQWPATLVQPVGSPLSLECTVEGTSNPNLYWYRQAAGRGLQLLFYSVGIGQISSEVPQNLSASRPQDRQFILSSKKLLLSDSGFYLCAWSRGRVNTGELFFGEGSRLTVL.